This passage covers 9 T cell receptor beta chains from one sample sequenced in a study of T cell repertoires in cytomegalovirus infection. TCRdb redid the calling of the reads with MiXCR, one entry per CDR3 protein. Altogether around 770,000 distinct CDR3 sequences are present, 25% to 35% being singletons, with the ten largest covering around 13%. These TCRs' antigens remain unknown. The sample was cultured CD8+ T cells from PBMCs, taken from culture after CMV antigen stimulation. Source of these receptors: a human donor in good health (CMV status not recorded). Some clones in this sample may be carry-over from other donors' samples.

The gene calls are TRBV20-1 and TRBJ2-1, with 7 nucleotides matching TRBD2. The junction had 15 bases not matched to a gene; V was cut back by 1 base and J by 9 bases. The germline CDR1 and CDR2 sequences are DFQATT and SNEGSKA (reference sequence). There are 16 residues in the CDR3. The CDR3 region is CSARVLHEAGYAEQFF. CDR3 bases: TGCAGTGCTAGAGTACTCCACGAAGCGGGGTATGCTGAGCAGTTCTTC.

This clonotype was seen ten or more times. This chain links TRBV7-6 with TRBJ1-4; D gene unclear. Trimming removed 5 bases at V and 8 bases at J, with 12 bases between. Germline V gives CDR1 SGHVS, CDR2 FNYEAQ. CDR3 length: 13 amino acids. The DNA for the CDR3 is TGTGCCAGCAGCCCTCAACTGGCGGAAAAACTGTTTTTT. Amino acids: CASSPQLAEKLFF.

This clonotype showed up many times. The CDR3, as DNA: TGTGCCAGCAGCCGGGACAGGGTTTTCTCCTATAATTCACCCCTCCACTTT. Amino acid sequence: CASSRDRVFSYNSPLHF. The chain employs TRBV7-6 and TRBJ1-6; 9 bases are shared with TRBD1. The ends lost 5 bases at V and 0 bases at J; junction bases unmatched: 5. This CDR3 region has 17 residues. CDR1 and CDR2 from the germline V gene are SGHVS and FNYEAQ.

This clonotype was picked up many times. The chain is built from TRBV7-3 and TRBJ1-1; possibly TRBD1 for D (5 bases). Trimming left V 2 bases short and J 6 bases short, with 13 bases between. Looked up from germline, CDR1 is SGHTA and CDR2 is FQGTGA. CDR3 size: 14 residues. CDR3 region: CASSLSGTGAEAFF. As DNA, the CDR3 is TGTGCCAGCAGCTTATCGGGGACCGGGGCTGAAGCTTTCTTT.

J is TRBJ2-2 and V is TRBV7-9, with 10 bases that match TRBD1. With 0 bases clipped from V and 3 bases from J, the junction kept 4 bases outside the gene matches. Germline V CDR1 and CDR2: SEHNR, FQNEAQ (reference sequence). The CDR3 contains 17 residues. The CDR3 is CASSLAGQGRYTGELFF. In nucleotides, the CDR3 is TGTGCCAGCAGCTTAGCGGGACAGGGGAGATACACCGGGGAGCTGTTTTTT.

This clonotype has just a few counts. A read error may account for a junction end that differs from germline. This chain connects TRBV13 to TRBJ1-1; D is unresolved. Germline CDR1 is PRHDT and CDR2 is FYEKMQ (reference sequence). The CDR3 is made up of 14 amino acids. In DNA form, the CDR3 reads TGTGCCAGTAGCTCCAGGAGCACGGGAACTGAAGCTTTCTTT. Translating it yields CASSSRSTGTEAFF.

This clonotype was seen more than once but under ten times. This chain links TRBV4-1 with TRBJ2-1; 7 bases line up with TRBD2. The CDR3 extends over 16 amino acids. V dropped 5 bases and J dropped 4; count of bases not matched to a gene: 11. Per germline, CDR1 MGHRA and CDR2 YSYEKL. CDR3 in amino acids: CASSNLQGGGYNEQFF. The CDR3 DNA follows: TGCGCCAGCAGCAACCTCCAGGGCGGGGGTTACAATGAGCAGTTCTTC.

There are a few counts of this clonotype. The rearrangement joins TRBV6-5 to TRBJ2-7; a possible D gene is TRBD2 (5 bases). The CDR3 length is 12 residues. Per the germline V gene, CDR1 is MNHEY and CDR2 is SVGAGI. The V and J ends lost 1 base and 6 bases respectively, with 7 bases between them. The CDR3 DNA sequence: TGTGCCAGCAGTTACTTGGGAGTCGAGCAGTACTTC. It encodes CASSYLGVEQYF.

This chain joins TRBV4-1 and TRBJ2-5; D ambiguous. The V gene's germline CDR1 is MGHRA and CDR2 YSYEKL. The CDR3 runs to 13 residues. V was trimmed by 4 bases and J by 6 bases, leaving 12 bases between them. The chain's CDR3 is CASSPLSGQTQYF. The CDR3 nucleotides are TGCGCCAGCAGCCCTTTATCTGGGCAGACCCAGTACTTC.